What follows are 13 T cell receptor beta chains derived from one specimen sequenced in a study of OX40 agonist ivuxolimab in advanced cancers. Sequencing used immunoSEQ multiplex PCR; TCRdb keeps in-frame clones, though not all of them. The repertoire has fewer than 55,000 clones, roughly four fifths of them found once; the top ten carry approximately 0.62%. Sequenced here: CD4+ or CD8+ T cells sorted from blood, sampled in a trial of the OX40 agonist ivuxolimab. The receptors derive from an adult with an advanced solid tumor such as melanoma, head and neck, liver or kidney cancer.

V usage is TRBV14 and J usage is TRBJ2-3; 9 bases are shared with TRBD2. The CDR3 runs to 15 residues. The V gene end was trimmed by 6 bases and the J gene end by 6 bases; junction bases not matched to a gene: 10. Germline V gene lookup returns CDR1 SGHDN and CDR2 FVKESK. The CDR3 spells CASRRGGLATDTQYF. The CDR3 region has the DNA TGTGCCAGCAGGCGAGGGGGACTAGCTACGGATACGCAGTATTTT.

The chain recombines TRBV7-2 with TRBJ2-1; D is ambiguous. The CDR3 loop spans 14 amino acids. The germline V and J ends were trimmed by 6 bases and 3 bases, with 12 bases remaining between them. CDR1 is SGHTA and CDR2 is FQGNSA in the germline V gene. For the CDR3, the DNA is TGTGCCAGCAGTAACTCTCCAAACTACAATGAGCAGTTCTTC. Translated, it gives CASSNSPNYNEQFF.

CDR3 residues: CASSEAGVNEQFF. In DNA form, the CDR3 reads TGTGCCAGCAGTGAAGCGGGGGTCAATGAGCAGTTCTTC. V usage is TRBV6-5 and J usage is TRBJ2-1; TRBD2 matches 8 bases. Germline values: CDR1 MNHEY, CDR2 SVGAGI. The V segment lost 5 bases and the J segment 6 bases; nucleotides outside the gene matches: 3. CDR3 length: 13 residues.

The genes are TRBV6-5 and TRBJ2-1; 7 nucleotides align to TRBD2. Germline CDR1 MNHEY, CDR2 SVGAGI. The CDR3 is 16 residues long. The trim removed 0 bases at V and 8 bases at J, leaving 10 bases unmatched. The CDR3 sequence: CASSYSGRGFDHEQFF. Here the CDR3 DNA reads TGTGCCAGCAGTTACTCGGGGAGGGGATTCGACCATGAGCAGTTCTTC.

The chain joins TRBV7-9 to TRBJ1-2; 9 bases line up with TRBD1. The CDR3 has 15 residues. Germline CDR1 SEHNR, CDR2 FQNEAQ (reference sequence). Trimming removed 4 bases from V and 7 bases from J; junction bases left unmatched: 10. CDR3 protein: CASSSPVQGAGGYTF. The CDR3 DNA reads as TGTGCCAGCAGCTCGCCGGTACAGGGGGCTGGTGGCTACACCTTC.

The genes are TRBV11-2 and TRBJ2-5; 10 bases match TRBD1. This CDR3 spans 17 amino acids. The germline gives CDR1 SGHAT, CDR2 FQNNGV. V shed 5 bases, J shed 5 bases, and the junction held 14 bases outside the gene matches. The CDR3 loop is CASSDLRRDRGGETQYF. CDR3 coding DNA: TGTGCCAGCAGCGACCTGAGGCGGGACAGGGGTGGTGAGACCCAGTACTTC. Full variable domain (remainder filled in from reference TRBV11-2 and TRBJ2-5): EAGVAQSPRYKIIEKRQSVAFWCNPISGHATLYWYQQILGQGPKLLIQFQNNGVVDDSQLPKDRFSAERLKGVDSTLKIQPAKLEDSAVYLCASSDLRRDRGGETQYFGPGTRLLVL.

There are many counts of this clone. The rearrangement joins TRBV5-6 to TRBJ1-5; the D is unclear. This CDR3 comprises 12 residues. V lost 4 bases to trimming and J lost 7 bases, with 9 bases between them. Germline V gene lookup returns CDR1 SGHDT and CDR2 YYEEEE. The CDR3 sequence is CASSVRAQPQHF. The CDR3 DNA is TGTGCCAGCAGCGTGAGAGCCCAGCCCCAGCATTTT.

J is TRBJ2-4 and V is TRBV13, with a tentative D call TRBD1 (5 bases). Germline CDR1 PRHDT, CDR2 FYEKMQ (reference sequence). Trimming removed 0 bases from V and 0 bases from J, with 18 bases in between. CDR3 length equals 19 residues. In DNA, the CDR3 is TGTGCCAGCAGCTTAGGAAGGGGTGCGAGACTTATAGCCAAAAACATTCAGTACTTC. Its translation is CASSLGRGARLIAKNIQYF. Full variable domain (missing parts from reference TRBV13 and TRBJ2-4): AAGVIQSPRHLIKEKRETATLKCYPIPRHDTVYWYQQGPGQDPQFLISFYEKMQSDKGSIPDRFSAQQFSDYHSELNMSSLELGDSALYFCASSLGRGARLIAKNIQYFGAGTRLSVL.

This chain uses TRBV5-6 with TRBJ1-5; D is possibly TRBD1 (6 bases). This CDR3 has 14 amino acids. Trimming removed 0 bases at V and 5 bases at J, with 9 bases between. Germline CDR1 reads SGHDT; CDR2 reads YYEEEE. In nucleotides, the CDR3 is TGTGCCAGCAGCTTGGGGGGGCTCTATCAGCCCCAGCATTTT. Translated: CASSLGGLYQPQHF.

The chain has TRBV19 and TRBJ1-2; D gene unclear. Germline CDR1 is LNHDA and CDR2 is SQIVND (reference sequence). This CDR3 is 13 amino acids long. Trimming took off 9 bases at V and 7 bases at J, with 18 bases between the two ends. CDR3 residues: CARRTLFLGGYTF. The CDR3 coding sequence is TGTGCCAGGAGGACCCTCTTCCTAGGTGGCTACACCTTC.

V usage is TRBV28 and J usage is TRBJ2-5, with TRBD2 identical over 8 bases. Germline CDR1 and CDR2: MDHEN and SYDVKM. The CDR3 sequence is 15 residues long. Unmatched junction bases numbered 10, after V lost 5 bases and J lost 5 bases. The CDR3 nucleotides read TGTGCCAGCAGTCCCCCTGGGGGCGGGGGGGAGACCCAGTACTTC. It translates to CASSPPGGGGETQYF.

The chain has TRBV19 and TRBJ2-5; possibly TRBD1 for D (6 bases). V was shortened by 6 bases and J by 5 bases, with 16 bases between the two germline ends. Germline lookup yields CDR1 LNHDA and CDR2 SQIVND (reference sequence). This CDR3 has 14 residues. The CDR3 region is CASSLTGWRETQYF. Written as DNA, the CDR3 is TGTGCCAGTAGCCTTACAGGGTGGAGGGAGACCCAGTACTTC.

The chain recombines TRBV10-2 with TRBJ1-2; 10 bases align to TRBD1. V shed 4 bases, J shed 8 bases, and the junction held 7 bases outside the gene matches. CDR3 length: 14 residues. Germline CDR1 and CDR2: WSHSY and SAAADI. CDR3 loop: CASSGRTGGRGYTF. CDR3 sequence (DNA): TGCGCCAGCAGTGGTAGGACAGGGGGTCGCGGCTACACCTTC.